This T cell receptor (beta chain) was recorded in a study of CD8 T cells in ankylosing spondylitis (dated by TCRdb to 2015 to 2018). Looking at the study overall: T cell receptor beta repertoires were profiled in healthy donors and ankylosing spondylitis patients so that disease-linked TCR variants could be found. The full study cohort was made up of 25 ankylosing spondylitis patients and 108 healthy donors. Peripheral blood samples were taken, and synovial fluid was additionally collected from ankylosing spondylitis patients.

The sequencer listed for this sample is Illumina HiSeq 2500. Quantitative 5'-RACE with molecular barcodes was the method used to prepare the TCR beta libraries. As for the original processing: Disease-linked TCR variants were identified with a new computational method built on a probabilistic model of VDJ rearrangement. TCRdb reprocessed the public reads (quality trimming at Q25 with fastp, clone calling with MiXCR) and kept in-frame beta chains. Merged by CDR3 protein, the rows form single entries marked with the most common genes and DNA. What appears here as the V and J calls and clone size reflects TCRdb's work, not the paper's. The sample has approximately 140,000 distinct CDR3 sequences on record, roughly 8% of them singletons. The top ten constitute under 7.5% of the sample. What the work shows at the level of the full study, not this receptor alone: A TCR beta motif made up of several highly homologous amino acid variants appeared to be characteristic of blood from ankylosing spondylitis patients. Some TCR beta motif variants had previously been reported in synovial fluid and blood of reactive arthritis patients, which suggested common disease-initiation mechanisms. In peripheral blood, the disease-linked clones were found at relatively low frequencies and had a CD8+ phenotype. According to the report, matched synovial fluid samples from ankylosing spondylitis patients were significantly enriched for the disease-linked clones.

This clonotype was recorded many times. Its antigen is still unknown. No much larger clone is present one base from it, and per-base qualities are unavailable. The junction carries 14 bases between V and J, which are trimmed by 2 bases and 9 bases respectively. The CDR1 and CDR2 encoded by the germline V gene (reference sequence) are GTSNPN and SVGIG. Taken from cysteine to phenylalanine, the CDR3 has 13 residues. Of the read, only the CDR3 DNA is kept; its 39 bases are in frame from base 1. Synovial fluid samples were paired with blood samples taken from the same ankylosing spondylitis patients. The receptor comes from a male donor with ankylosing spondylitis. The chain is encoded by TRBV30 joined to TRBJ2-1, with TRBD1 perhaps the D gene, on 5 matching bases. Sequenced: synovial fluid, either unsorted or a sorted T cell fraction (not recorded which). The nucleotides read TGTGCCTGGAGTTCCCAGCCCAGGGCTGAGCAGTTCTTC. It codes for CAWSSQPRAEQFF.